This T cell receptor (beta chain) was found in a study of shared clonotypes between healthy human individuals. Broader study findings: Compared with memory subsets, naive subsets generally had larger estimated richness. Generation of non-shared clonotypes was less probable than generation of clonotypes shared by all four donors.

This CDR3 contains 16 residues. CDR1 and CDR2 (germline): SEHNR, FQNEAQ (reference sequence). V gave up 2 bases and J gave up 2 bases, with 12 bases separating them. Replicate sorted-subset PCRs were loaded with 150 to 250 ng DNA, 29,000 or so T cell genomes. Here immunoSEQ multiplex PCR was the method, and the copy in TCRdb shows in-frame clones only, minus some. The sample lists nearly 2 million clones, around 96% occurring once. Naive CD8 isolation took CD45RO-negative cells positively selected for CCR7 and excluded terminally differentiated effector memory CD45RA+ cells. This clone was recorded only once. Its matching antigen is unknown.

The chain carries TRBV7-9 and TRBJ2-2; the D gene is possibly TRBD1 (5 bases). This receptor was obtained from a man younger than 35 in good health. The source material was naive CD8+ T cells sorted from blood. CDR3 sequence: CASSLIGRTNTGELFF. The CDR3 nucleotides are TGTGCCAGCAGCTTAATTGGGCGGACAAACACCGGGGAGCTGTTTTTT.